This TCR beta chain was documented in a study of control samples from healthy donors and cancer patients. This CDR3 spans 15 amino acids. The germline CDR1 and CDR2 sequences are LGHNT and FRNRAP. Losses at the gene ends were 4 bases for V and 5 bases for J; bases not matched to a gene: 4. Data came from immunoSEQ multiplex PCR; TCRdb stores just in-frame clones and leaves some out. The sample has 50,000 or so clones, roughly 94% seen once. This TCR came from a man between 25 and 39 years old in good health. The chain couples TRBV12-5 to TRBJ2-1, with 11 bases lining up with TRBD1. The sequenced sample consisted of blood. Here the CDR3 reads CASGSWTGGNNEQFF. Here the CDR3 DNA reads TGTGCTAGTGGTTCCTGGACAGGGGGCAACAATGAGCAGTTCTTC.